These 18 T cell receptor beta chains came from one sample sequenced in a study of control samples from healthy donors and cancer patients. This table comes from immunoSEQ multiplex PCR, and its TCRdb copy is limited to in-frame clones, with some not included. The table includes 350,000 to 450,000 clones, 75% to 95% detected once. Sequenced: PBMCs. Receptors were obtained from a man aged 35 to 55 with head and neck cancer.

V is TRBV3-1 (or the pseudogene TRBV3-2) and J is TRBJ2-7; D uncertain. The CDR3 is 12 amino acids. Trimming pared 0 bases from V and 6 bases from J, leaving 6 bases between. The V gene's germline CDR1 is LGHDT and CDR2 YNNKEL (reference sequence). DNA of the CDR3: TGTGCCAGCAGCCAAGATTCCCCCGAGCAGTACTTC. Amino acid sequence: CASSQDSPEQYF.

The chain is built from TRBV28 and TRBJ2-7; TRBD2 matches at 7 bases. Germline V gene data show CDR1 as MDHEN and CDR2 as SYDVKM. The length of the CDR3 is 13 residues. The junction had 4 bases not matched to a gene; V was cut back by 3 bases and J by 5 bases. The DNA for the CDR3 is TGTGCCAGCAGTTTGGGGGGGTCCAACGAGCAGTACTTC. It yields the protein CASSLGGSNEQYF.

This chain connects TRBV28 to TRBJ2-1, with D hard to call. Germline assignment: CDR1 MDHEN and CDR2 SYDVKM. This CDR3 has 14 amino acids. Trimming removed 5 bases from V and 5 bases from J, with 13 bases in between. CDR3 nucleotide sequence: TGTGCCAGCAGTGGAATCCGATTAGACAATGAGCAGTTCTTC. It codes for CASSGIRLDNEQFF.

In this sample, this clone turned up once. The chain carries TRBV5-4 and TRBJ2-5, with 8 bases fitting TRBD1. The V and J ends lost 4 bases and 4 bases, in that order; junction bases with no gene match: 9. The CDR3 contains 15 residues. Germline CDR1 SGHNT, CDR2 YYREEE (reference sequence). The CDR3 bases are TGTGCCAGCAGCCCGACAGGGGACCTACGAGAGACCCAGTACTTC. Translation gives CASSPTGDLRETQYF.

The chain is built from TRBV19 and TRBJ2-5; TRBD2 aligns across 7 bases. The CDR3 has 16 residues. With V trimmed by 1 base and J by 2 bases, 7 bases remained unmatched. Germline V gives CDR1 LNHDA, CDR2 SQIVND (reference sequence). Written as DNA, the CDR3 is TGTGCCAGTAGTATAGGGGGCGGGGGTCCTCAAGAGACCCAGTACTTC. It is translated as CASSIGGGGPQETQYF.

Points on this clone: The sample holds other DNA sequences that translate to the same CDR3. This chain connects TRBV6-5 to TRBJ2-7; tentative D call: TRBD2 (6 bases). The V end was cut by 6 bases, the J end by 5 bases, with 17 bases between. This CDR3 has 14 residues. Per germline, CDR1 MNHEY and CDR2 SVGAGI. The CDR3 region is CASSWAGSLNEQYF. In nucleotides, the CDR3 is TGTGCCAGCAGCTGGGCCGGGAGTCTAAACGAGCAGTACTTC.

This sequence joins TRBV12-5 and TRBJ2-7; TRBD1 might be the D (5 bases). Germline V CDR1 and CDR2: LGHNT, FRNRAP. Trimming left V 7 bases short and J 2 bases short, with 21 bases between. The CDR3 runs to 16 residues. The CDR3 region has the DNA TGTGCTAGTGCCCCCCGACAGCGCAATAGCCCCTACGAGCAGTACTTC. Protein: CASAPRQRNSPYEQYF.

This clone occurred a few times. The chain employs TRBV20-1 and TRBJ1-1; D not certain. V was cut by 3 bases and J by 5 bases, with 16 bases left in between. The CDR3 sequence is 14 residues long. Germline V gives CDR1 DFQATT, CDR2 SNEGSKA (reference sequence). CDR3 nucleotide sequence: TGCAGTGCTAGTCCCAGTTCCTGGGAGACTGAAGCTTTCTTT. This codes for CSASPSSWETEAFF.

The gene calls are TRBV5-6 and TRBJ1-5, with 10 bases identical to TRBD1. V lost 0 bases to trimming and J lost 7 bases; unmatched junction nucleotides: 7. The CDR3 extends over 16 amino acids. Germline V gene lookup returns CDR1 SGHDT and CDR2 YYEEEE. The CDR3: CASSLGVGTGAQPQHF. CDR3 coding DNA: TGTGCCAGCAGCTTGGGGGTCGGGACAGGGGCCCAGCCCCAGCATTTT. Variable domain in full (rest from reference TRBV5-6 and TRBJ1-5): DAGVTQSPTHLIKTRGQQVTLRCSPKSGHDTVSWYQQALGQGPQFIFQYYEEEERQRGNFPDRFSGHQFPNYSSELNVNALLLGDSALYLCASSLGVGTGAQPQHFGDGTRLSIL.

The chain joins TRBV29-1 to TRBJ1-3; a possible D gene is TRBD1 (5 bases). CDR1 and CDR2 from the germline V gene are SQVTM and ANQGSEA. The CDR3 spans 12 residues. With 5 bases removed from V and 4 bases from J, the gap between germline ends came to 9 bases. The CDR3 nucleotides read TGCAGCGTTTCAGGGAAAGGAAACACCATATATTTT. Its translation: CSVSGKGNTIYF.

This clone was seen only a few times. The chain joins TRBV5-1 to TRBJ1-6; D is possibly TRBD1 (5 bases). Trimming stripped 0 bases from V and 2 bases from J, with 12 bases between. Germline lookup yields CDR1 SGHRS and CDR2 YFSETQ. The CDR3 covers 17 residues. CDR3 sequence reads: CASSLEAGSPYNSPLHF. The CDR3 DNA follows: TGCGCCAGCAGCTTGGAGGCAGGGTCCCCCTATAATTCACCCCTCCACTTT.

The CDR3 is CASRDGHPYEQYF. DNA for the CDR3: TGTGCCAGCAGGGACGGACACCCCTACGAGCAGTACTTC. The genes are TRBV28 and TRBJ2-7, with D possibly TRBD1 on 5 matching bases. Trimming cost V 6 bases and J 2 bases, with 11 bases left between them. Germline V gene lookup returns CDR1 MDHEN and CDR2 SYDVKM. The CDR3 covers 13 residues.

The CDR3 here is CSVDPMANYGYTF. The CDR3 DNA reads as TGCAGCGTTGACCCGATGGCTAACTATGGCTACACCTTC. V and J are TRBV29-1 and TRBJ1-2; D is undetermined. The CDR3 covers 13 residues. Trimming left V 3 bases short and J 0 bases short, with 8 bases between. Germline V lookup: CDR1 SQVTM, CDR2 ANQGSEA.

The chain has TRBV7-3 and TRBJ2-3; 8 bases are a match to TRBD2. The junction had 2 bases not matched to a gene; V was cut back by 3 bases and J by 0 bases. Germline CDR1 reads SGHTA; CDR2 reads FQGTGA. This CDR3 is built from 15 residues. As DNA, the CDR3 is TGTGCCAGCAGCTTTAGCGGGACTAGCACAGATACGCAGTATTTT. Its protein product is CASSFSGTSTDTQYF.

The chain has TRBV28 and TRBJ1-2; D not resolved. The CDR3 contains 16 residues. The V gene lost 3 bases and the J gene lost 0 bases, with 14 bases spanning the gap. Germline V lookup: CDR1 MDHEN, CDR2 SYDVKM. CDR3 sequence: CASSLEVAVTNYGYTF. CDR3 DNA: TGTGCCAGCAGTTTGGAAGTCGCAGTTACTAACTATGGCTACACCTTC.

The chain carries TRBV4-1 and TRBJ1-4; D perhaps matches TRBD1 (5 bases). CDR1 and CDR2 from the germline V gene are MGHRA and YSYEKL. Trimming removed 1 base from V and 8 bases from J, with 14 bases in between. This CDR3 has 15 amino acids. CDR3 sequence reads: CASSQAGTGVEKLFF. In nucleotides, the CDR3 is TGCGCCAGCAGCCAAGCCGGGACGGGAGTGGAAAAACTGTTTTTT.

DNA of the CDR3: TGTGCCAGCAGCTTGTCCGGGGCAAAGTGGGGCACTGAAGCTTTCTTT. Amino acid sequence: CASSLSGAKWGTEAFF. The rearrangement uses TRBV5-5 and TRBJ1-1, with a tentative D call TRBD1 (5 bases). CDR1 and CDR2 from the germline V gene are SGHKS and YYEKEE (reference sequence). The germline V and J ends were trimmed by 1 base and 4 bases, with 17 bases remaining between them. The CDR3 consists of 16 residues. The full variable domain, in which reference TRBV5-5 and TRBJ1-1 provide the parts outside the CDR3, is DAGVTQSPTHLIKTRGQQVTLRCSPISGHKSVSWYQQVLGQGPQFIFQYYEKEERGRGNFPDRFSARQFPNYSSELNVNALLLGDSALYLCASSLSGAKWGTEAFFGQGTRLTVV.

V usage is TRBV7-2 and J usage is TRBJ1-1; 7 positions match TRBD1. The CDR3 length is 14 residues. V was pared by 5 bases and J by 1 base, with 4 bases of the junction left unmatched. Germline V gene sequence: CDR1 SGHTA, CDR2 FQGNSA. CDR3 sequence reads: CASSPRQGNTEAFF. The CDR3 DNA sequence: TGTGCCAGCAGCCCACGACAGGGGAACACTGAAGCTTTCTTT.